The sequence of this T cell receptor beta chain was determined in a study of T cell changes during pregnancy in multiple sclerosis. Only in-frame clones appear in the TCRdb table, and some are missing; sequencing was by immunoSEQ multiplex PCR. The table includes 70,000 to 85,000 clones, roughly nine tenths detected once. After removal of 2 bases from V and 5 bases from J, the junction contained 12 bases not matched to a gene. CDR3 length: 17 residues. In germline, CDR1 is SGHDT, CDR2 YYEEEE. This TCR came from a female donor with multiple sclerosis, enrolled in a pregnancy study. The J gene is TRBJ2-5, the V gene TRBV5-6; 10 positions agree with TRBD2. Material: peripheral blood, obtained before pregnancy. The CDR3 DNA sequence: TGTGCCAGCAGCTTAGAAGCGGGAGGGCCATTTGGTGAGACCCAGTACTTC. Translating gives CASSLEAGGPFGETQYF. The full variable domain, its missing parts supplied by reference TRBV5-6 and TRBJ2-5, is DAGVTQSPTHLIKTRGQQVTLRCSPKSGHDTVSWYQQALGQGPQFIFQYYEEEERQRGNFPDRFSGHQFPNYSSELNVNALLLGDSALYLCASSLEAGGPFGETQYFGPGTRLLVL.